The entry below gives a single T cell receptor (beta chain) sequence along with its context. What it binds is not known. This specimen belongs to a study of T-cell memory formation after mild COVID-19. Study conclusions and caveats: Clones which contracted sat mainly in CM and EM if CD4+, and in EMRA if CD8+. Still unconfirmed is whether the second-wave clones peaking on day 37 recognized SARS-CoV-2.

TCRdb independently ran MiXCR on the 5' RACE reads; one entry per CDR3 protein. This sample carries 450,000 to 650,000 distinct CDR3 sequences, 20% of them seen once, and the ten largest clones take under 15%. V dropped 1 base and J dropped 5 bases, with 16 bases sitting between them. Germline CDR1 reads SGHRS; CDR2 reads YFSETQ. This CDR3 has 16 residues. The sequence was obtained from an adult woman who had mild COVID-19 (a few samples of this study predate the infection). Cell type and time point are not known. The J gene is TRBJ2-1, the V gene TRBV5-1; D possibly corresponds to TRBD1 (5 bases). The source material was PBMCs or a T cell subset sorted from them (not recorded which). CDR3 amino acids: CASSLNAGRKDNEQFF. The CDR3 DNA sequence: TGCGCCAGCAGCTTGAATGCAGGGCGCAAGGACAATGAGCAGTTCTTC.